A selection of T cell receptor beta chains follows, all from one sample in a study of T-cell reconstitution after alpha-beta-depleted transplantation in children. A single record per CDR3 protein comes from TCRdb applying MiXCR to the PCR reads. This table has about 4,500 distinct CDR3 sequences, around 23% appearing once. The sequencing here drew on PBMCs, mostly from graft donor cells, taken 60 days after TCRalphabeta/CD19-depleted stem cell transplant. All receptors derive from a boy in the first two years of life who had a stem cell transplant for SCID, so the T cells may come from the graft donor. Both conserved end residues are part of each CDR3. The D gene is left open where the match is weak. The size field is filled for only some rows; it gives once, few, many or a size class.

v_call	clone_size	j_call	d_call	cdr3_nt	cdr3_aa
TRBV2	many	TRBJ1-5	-	TGTGCCAGCAGCCGCCAGGGGTCGGGGCAGCCCCAGCATTTT	CASSRQGSGQPQHF
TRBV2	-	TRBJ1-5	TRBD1	TGTGCCAGCAGTGAATGGACAGGGGGCAGTCAGCCCCAGCATTTT	CASSEWTGGSQPQHF
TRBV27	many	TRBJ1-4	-	TGTGCCAGCAGTCCCCTCCCGTTTGAGGGATTTGAAAAACTGTTTTTT	CASSPLPFEGFEKLFF
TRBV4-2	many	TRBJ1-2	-	TGTGCCATCAGCCACGGACTCCCCTATGGCTACACCTTC	CAISHGLPYGYTF
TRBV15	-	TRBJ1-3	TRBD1	TGTGCCATGAGCTCCAGGGGGACAGGGTTTCGTTCTGGAAACACCATATATTTT	CAMSSRGTGFRSGNTIYF
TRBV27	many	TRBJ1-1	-	TGTGCCAGCAGTTGGCGGGTTTTCACTGAAGCTTTCTTT	CASSWRVFTEAFF
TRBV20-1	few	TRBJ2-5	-	TGCAGTGCTAGAGATTACGGGAAAGAGACCCAGTACTTC	CSARDYGKETQYF
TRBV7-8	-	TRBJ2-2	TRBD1	TGTGCCAGCAGCCGCGACAGGGGGCTCACCGGGGAGCTGTTTTTT	CASSRDRGLTGELFF
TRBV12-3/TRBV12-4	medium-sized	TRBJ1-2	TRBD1	TGTGCCAGCAGTCCCGAACACATGACAGGGTTGCGCTATGGCTACACCTTC	CASSPEHMTGLRYGYTF
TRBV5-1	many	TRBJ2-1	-	TGCGCCGTTAGCGAGGCCGCCTACAATGAGCAGTTCTTC	CAVSEAAYNEQFF
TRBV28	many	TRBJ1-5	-	TGTGCCAGCAGTCCACCGGGACTGAATCAGCCCCAGCATTTT	CASSPPGLNQPQHF
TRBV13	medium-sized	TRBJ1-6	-	TGTGCCAGCAGCTTAGTGGGTCGACCCCTCCACTTT	CASSLVGRPLHF